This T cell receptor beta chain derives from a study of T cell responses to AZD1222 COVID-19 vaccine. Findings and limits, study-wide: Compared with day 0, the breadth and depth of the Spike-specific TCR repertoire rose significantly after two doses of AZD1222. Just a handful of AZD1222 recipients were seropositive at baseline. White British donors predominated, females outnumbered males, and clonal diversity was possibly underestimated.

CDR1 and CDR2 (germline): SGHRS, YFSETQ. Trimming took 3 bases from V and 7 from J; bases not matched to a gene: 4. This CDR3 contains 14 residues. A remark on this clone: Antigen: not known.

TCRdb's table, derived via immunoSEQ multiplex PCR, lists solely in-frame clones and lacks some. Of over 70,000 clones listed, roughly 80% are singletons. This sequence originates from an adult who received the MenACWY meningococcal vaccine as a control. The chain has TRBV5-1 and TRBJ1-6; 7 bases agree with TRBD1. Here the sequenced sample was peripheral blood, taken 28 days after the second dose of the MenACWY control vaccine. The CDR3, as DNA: TGCGCCAGCAGCTCCGGACAGGAAAATTCACCCCTCCACTTT. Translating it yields CASSSGQENSPLHF.